Below are 22 T cell receptor beta chains sequenced from a single sample in a study of blood T cell repertoires in COVID-19. Method: immunoSEQ multiplex PCR; TCRdb's copy keeps in-frame clones and lacks some. The repertoire has approximately 300,000 clones, around 88% of them found once; the top ten carry about 1.2%. The material sequenced was peripheral blood. These receptors all stem from a woman in her forties or fifties with acute or convalescent COVID-19.

The chain joins TRBV5-1 to TRBJ1-4, with D perhaps matching TRBD1 (5 bases). This CDR3 is built from 16 residues. V lost 0 bases, J lost 4 bases, and 13 bases lay in between. The germline CDR1 and CDR2 sequences are SGHRS and YFSETQ. The CDR3 is CASSLGQSTINEKLFF. CDR3 bases: TGCGCCAGCAGCTTGGGACAGTCAACGATTAATGAAAAACTGTTTTTT.

V usage is TRBV15 and J usage is TRBJ2-1; D is uncertain. This CDR3 is built from 13 residues. Germline V gene data show CDR1 as LNHNV and CDR2 as YYDKDF (reference sequence). V lost 0 bases to trimming and J lost 7 bases, with 7 bases between them. The CDR3 DNA sequence: TGTGCCACCAGCAGAGATAGAGAAAATGAGCAGTTCTTC. Translating gives CATSRDRENEQFF.

This clone was seen only a few times. This chain joins TRBV29-1 and TRBJ1-6; a possible D gene is TRBD1 (5 bases). The CDR3 is made up of 14 amino acids. Germline V gene lookup returns CDR1 SQVTM and CDR2 ANQGSEA. The V and J ends lost 6 bases and 8 bases respectively, with 17 bases between them. The CDR3 reads CSVKQTVSDSPLHF. The CDR3 DNA follows: TGCAGCGTCAAACAGACAGTCTCTGATTCACCCCTCCACTTT.

The gene calls are TRBV20-1 and TRBJ2-3, with D uncertain. The CDR3 consists of 12 residues. Between the trimmed V and J ends, which lost 3 bases and 0 bases, there was a span of 4 bases. Germline V gene data show CDR1 as DFQATT and CDR2 as SNEGSKA (reference sequence). DNA for the CDR3: TGCAGTGCTAGTACTAGCACAGATACGCAGTATTTT. Encoded protein: CSASTSTDTQYF.

V usage is TRBV15 and J usage is TRBJ2-3; 8 nucleotides line up with TRBD2. The germline V gene has CDR1 LNHNV and CDR2 YYDKDF (reference sequence). The CDR3 runs to 15 residues. V lost 1 base and J lost 5; bases outside the gene matches: 5. The CDR3 loop reads CATSRGGAGGDTQYF. CDR3 nucleotides: TGTGCCACCAGCAGAGGGGGCGCGGGAGGAGATACGCAGTATTTT.

This chain connects TRBV5-4 to TRBJ1-2, with a tentative D call TRBD1 (6 bases). The V and J ends lost 2 bases and 2 bases respectively, with 7 bases between them. The CDR3 spans 13 residues. Looked up from germline, CDR1 is SGHNT and CDR2 is YYREEE (reference sequence). The CDR3 sequence is CASSFDRNYGYTF. The CDR3 DNA reads TGTGCCAGCAGCTTTGACAGGAACTATGGCTACACCTTC.

This clone came up once. The rearrangement links TRBV10-3 to TRBJ2-4; 7 nucleotides line up with TRBD2. This CDR3 is built from 17 residues. CDR1 and CDR2 from the germline V gene are ENHRY and SYGVKD. V lost 0 bases to trimming and J lost 1 base; unmatched junction nucleotides: 6. The DNA for the CDR3 is TGTGCCATCAGTGAGTCGACGGGGGGAGAGGCCAAAAACATTCAGTACTTC. Protein product: CAISESTGGEAKNIQYF.

The CDR3 DNA is TGTGCCAGCAGCCAAGAGCCCGCGAAAAACATTCAGTACTTC. Its translation is CASSQEPAKNIQYF. The rearrangement uses TRBV3-1 (or the pseudogene TRBV3-2) and TRBJ2-4; D is unclear. Germline CDR1 and CDR2: LGHDT and YNNKEL (reference sequence). V dropped 0 bases and J dropped 4 bases, with 7 bases sitting between them. The CDR3 spans 14 residues.

The J gene is TRBJ2-1, the V gene TRBV5-4; perhaps TRBD2 as D (6 bases). This CDR3 is built from 17 residues. Deletions cut 0 bases from V and 2 bases from J, with 15 bases between. Germline V CDR1 and CDR2: SGHNT, YYREEE (reference sequence). CDR3 residues: CASSLALAGIAYNEQFF. The CDR3 DNA reads TGTGCCAGCAGCTTGGCCCTGGCGGGGATTGCCTACAATGAGCAGTTCTTC.

The gene calls are TRBV6-5 and TRBJ1-1; D is undetermined. The V and J ends lost 8 bases and 0 bases respectively, with 16 bases between them. The germline V gene has CDR1 MNHEY and CDR2 SVGAGI. This CDR3 has 15 residues. CDR3: CASAKSPGMNTEAFF. In nucleotides, the CDR3 is TGTGCCAGCGCCAAGTCCCCCGGGATGAACACTGAAGCTTTCTTT.

The rearrangement uses TRBV10-3 and TRBJ2-7; TRBD2 agrees at 11 bases. The V segment lost 6 bases and the J segment 6 bases; nucleotides outside the gene matches: 7. The CDR3 consists of 14 residues. Per the germline V gene, CDR1 is ENHRY and CDR2 is SYGVKD. The CDR3 DNA is TGTGCCATCAGGGGATTTAGCGGGAGGGCCGAGCAGTACTTC. It encodes CAIRGFSGRAEQYF.

The CDR3 here is CASWTGGSGANVLTF. CDR3 DNA: TGTGCCAGCTGGACAGGGGGTTCTGGGGCCAACGTCCTGACTTTC. The chain couples TRBV6-5 to TRBJ2-6, with 10 bases that match TRBD1. The germline gives CDR1 MNHEY, CDR2 SVGAGI. V lost 8 bases and J lost 1; bases outside the gene matches: 2. This CDR3 region has 15 residues.

V gene TRBV7-3 combines with J gene TRBJ2-2; 8 bases line up with TRBD1. The CDR3 consists of 16 residues. Trimming removed 4 bases from V and 0 bases from J; junction bases left unmatched: 4. The germline CDR1 and CDR2 sequences are SGHTA and FQGTGA. CDR3 residues: CASSYQTGANTGELFF. For the CDR3, the DNA is TGTGCCAGCAGCTACCAGACAGGGGCGAACACCGGGGAGCTGTTTTTT.

The chain couples TRBV2 to TRBJ1-1, with D perhaps TRBD1 (5 bases). This CDR3 is built from 14 residues. The germline V and J ends were trimmed by 6 bases and 5 bases, with 16 bases remaining between them. Germline assignment: CDR1 SNHLY and CDR2 FYNNEI. DNA for the CDR3: TGTGCCAGCAGCTCACAGGCCGGGAGGACTGAAGCTTTCTTT. Translated: CASSSQAGRTEAFF.

V and J are TRBV30 and TRBJ2-3; TRBD1 agrees at 7 bases. Germline-derived CDR1 and CDR2 are GTSNPN and SVGIG (reference sequence). The CDR3 is 13 residues long. V trimming: 2 bases; J trimming: 4 bases; junction bases outside the gene matches: 3. The CDR3: CAWSRQGADTQYF. Written as DNA, the CDR3 is TGTGCCTGGAGTCGGCAGGGGGCAGATACGCAGTATTTT. Variable domain in full (rest from reference TRBV30 and TRBJ2-3): SQTIHQWPATLVQPVGSPLSLECTVEGTSNPNLYWYRQAAGRGLQLLFYSVGIGQISSEVPQNLSASRPQDRQFILSSKKLLLSDSGFYLCAWSRQGADTQYFGPGTRLTVL.

The V call is TRBV5-4, the J call TRBJ2-7, with a tentative D call TRBD1 (6 bases). CDR3 size: 15 residues. With 4 bases removed from V and 6 bases from J, the gap between germline ends came to 20 bases. The germline V gene encodes CDR1 SGHNT and CDR2 YYREEE (reference sequence). The DNA for the CDR3 is TGTGCCAGCAGCCCCACAACACAGGGTTCTGGCGAGCAGTACGTC. Its protein product is CASSPTTQGSGEQYV.

The rearrangement uses TRBV30 and TRBJ1-1; tentative D call: TRBD1 (5 bases). The CDR3 is made up of 16 amino acids. V was shortened by 0 bases and J by 0 bases, with 14 bases between the two germline ends. Looked up from germline, CDR1 is GTSNPN and CDR2 is SVGIG (reference sequence). CDR3 region: CAWSVRQGTMNTEAFF. The CDR3 coding sequence is TGTGCCTGGAGTGTACGTCAGGGAACTATGAACACTGAAGCTTTCTTT.

A few counts support this clone. CDR3 protein: CASTWGQLGTSEAFF. The CDR3 DNA reads as TGTGCCAGCACTTGGGGCCAGTTAGGCACTTCGGAGGCTTTCTTT. This sequence joins TRBV6-5 and TRBJ1-1, with D possibly TRBD1 on 5 matching bases. This CDR3 is built from 15 residues. The germline V gene has CDR1 MNHEY and CDR2 SVGAGI. Trimming removed 7 bases from V and 11 bases from J, with 26 bases in between.

The genes are TRBV6-2 or TRBV6-3 and TRBJ2-2, with a weak D call TRBD2 (6 bases). The V gene's germline CDR1 is MNHEY and CDR2 SVGEGT. Trimming left V 5 bases short and J 0 bases short, with 10 bases between. The CDR3 is made up of 15 amino acids. The CDR3 protein is CASSVGGANTGELFF. DNA of the CDR3: TGTGCCAGCAGTGTCGGGGGAGCGAACACCGGGGAGCTGTTTTTT.

The gene calls are TRBV28 and TRBJ1-1; D gene unclear. The V and J ends lost 4 bases and 6 bases respectively, with 12 bases between them. This CDR3 is built from 13 residues. Germline V CDR1 and CDR2: MDHEN, SYDVKM. The CDR3 nucleotides are TGTGCCAGCAGTTACCAGGCCCGACCTGAAGCTTTCTTT. Translated, it gives CASSYQARPEAFF.

The J gene is TRBJ2-3, the V gene TRBV18; a weak D match, TRBD2 (5 bases). The length of the CDR3 is 13 residues. Germline CDR1 reads KGHSH; CDR2 reads LQKENI. V lost 6 bases and J lost 4, with 11 bases in between. CDR3 coding DNA: TGTGCCAGCTCCCCGCGGGCCGCAGATACGCAGTATTTT. This encodes CASSPRAADTQYF.

This clone was counted once. The chain is built from TRBV4-1 and TRBJ2-5; 7 bases match TRBD2. V shed 0 bases and J 3 bases; nucleotides not matched to a gene: 4. CDR3 size: 15 residues. CDR1 is MGHRA and CDR2 is YSYEKL in the germline V gene. The CDR3 here is CASSQDMAGEETQYF. In DNA form, the CDR3 reads TGCGCCAGCAGCCAAGATATGGCGGGGGAAGAGACCCAGTACTTC.